These 8 T cell receptor beta chains were all obtained from the same sample, sequenced in a study. Tregs were sorted as CD4+CD25+CD127-/low cells. From the 5' RACE reads, TCRdb called clonotypes with MiXCR, one entry per CDR3 protein. The data contain more than 7,500 distinct CDR3 sequences, around 15% of them singletons. The sequencing sample was made of Tregs sorted from blood. Source of these receptors: a female donor with breast cancer.

By sample share, this clonotype is medium-sized. The genes are TRBV6-6 and TRBJ2-5; D possibly corresponds to TRBD2 (5 bases). Between the trimmed V and J ends, which lost 6 bases and 4 bases, there was a span of 15 bases. The germline gives CDR1 MNHNY, CDR2 SVGAGI (reference sequence). This CDR3 contains 14 residues. CDR3 DNA sequence: TGTGCCAGCAGACCACCTTCCGCGGGAGAGACCCAGTACTTC. It translates to CASRPPSAGETQYF.

CDR3 sequence (DNA): TGTGCCAGCAGCCTGGTGGCGGGCGCAGGCTCCTACGAGCAGTACTTC. Amino acids: CASSLVAGAGSYEQYF. V usage is TRBV4-2 and J usage is TRBJ2-7; tentative D call: TRBD2 (5 bases). The germline V and J ends were trimmed by 4 bases and 0 bases, with 16 bases remaining between them. The CDR3 is made up of 16 amino acids. Germline CDR1 and CDR2: LGHNA and YNFKEQ.

This clonotype was picked up many times. The rearrangement joins TRBV30 to TRBJ2-6; D ambiguous. There are 14 residues in the CDR3. Between the trimmed V and J ends, which lost 8 bases and 1 base, there was a span of 12 bases. Germline V gives CDR1 GTSNPN, CDR2 SVGIG (reference sequence). CDR3 amino acids: CALQARSGANVLTF. CDR3 coding DNA: TGTGCCCTCCAAGCTCGGTCTGGGGCCAACGTCCTGACTTTC. The variable domain in full, with the rest retrieved from reference TRBV30 and TRBJ2-6, is SQTIHQWPATLVQPVGSPLSLECTVEGTSNPNLYWYRQAAGRGLQLLFYSVGIGQISSEVPQNLSASRPQDRQFILSSKKLLLSDSGFYLCALQARSGANVLTFGAGSRLTVL.

In this sample, this clonotype turned up many times. The chain recombines TRBV3-1 with TRBJ1-1; D possibly corresponds to TRBD1 (5 bases). CDR3 length equals 16 residues. The ends were cut back, 1 base at V and 2 bases at J, with 14 bases in the middle. Germline V lookup: CDR1 LGHDT, CDR2 YNNKEL (reference sequence). This CDR3 reads CASSQGGGGFNTEAFF. The CDR3 coding sequence is TGTGCCAGCAGCCAAGGAGGTGGGGGATTTAACACTGAAGCTTTCTTT.

By sample fraction, this clonotype is medium-sized. The V gene is TRBV7-2, the J gene TRBJ1-6, with no clear D. V lost 0 bases, J lost 9 bases, and 3 bases lay in between. The germline gives CDR1 SGHTA, CDR2 FQGNSA. The CDR3 length is 12 residues. The CDR3 DNA is TGTGCCAGCAGCTTAGCGTTTTCACCCCTCCACTTT. Translated: CASSLAFSPLHF.

This clonotype was seen repeatedly, ten times or more. The J gene is TRBJ1-2, the V gene TRBV30; TRBD1 agrees at 8 bases. Per the germline V gene, CDR1 is GTSNPN and CDR2 is SVGIG (reference sequence). The CDR3 has 14 residues. V was clipped by 4 bases and J by 3 bases; unmatched bases: 7. CDR3 nucleotide sequence: TGTGCCTGGACCCCCGACAGGGGATACTATGGCTACACCTTC. Its translation is CAWTPDRGYYGYTF.

The sample holds a few counts of this clonotype. A much bigger clone sits one base away, suggesting this may be a read error. The rearrangement uses TRBV4-3 and TRBJ2-5, with TRBD1 matching 7 bases. There are 15 residues in the CDR3. Per germline, CDR1 LGHNA and CDR2 YSLEER. The CDR3 here is CASSKDTEGAETQYF. The CDR3 DNA is TGCGCCAGCAGCAAAGACACCGAGGGGGCTGAGACCCAGTACTTC.

This clonotype is medium-sized. The chain employs TRBV5-6 and TRBJ2-7; D possibly corresponds to TRBD1 (6 bases). V was shortened by 4 bases and J by 2 bases, with 10 bases between the two germline ends. CDR1 is SGHDT, CDR2 YYEEEE, per germline. This CDR3 region has 13 residues. As DNA, the CDR3 is TGTGCCAGCAGCCCCAGGGGTACCTACGAGCAGTACTTC. It encodes CASSPRGTYEQYF.